Below are 14 T cell receptor beta chains sequenced from a single sample in a study of T cells in women clearing cervical HPV infection. The table came from immunoSEQ multiplex PCR; TCRdb's copy has only in-frame clones and leaves some out. This table lists 15,000 to 20,000 clones. Sample: blood buffy coat. The receptors were gathered from a woman aged 18 to 75 with a cervical HPV16 infection that either progressed to CIN3+ or cleared (not recorded which).

On this clone itself: The missing CDR3 end, 3 residues past where the read stops, is filled in from the germline J gene. The rearrangement uses TRBV30 and TRBJ2-5; tentative D call: TRBD2 (6 bases). Germline V gene lookup returns CDR1 GTSNPN and CDR2 SVGIG (reference sequence). The CDR3 runs 14 residues. V was cut by 0 bases and J by 4 bases, with 12 bases left in between. CDR3 in amino acids: CAWSVGGQSETQYF. CDR3 bases read: TGTGCCTGGAGTGTAGGAGGGCAGTCAGAGACC.

On this clone: The read ends 3 residues early relative to the CDR3; the germline J gene fills the gap. V is TRBV19 and J is TRBJ2-5; 10 bases are a match to TRBD1. Germline CDR1 is LNHDA and CDR2 is SQIVND (reference sequence). The CDR3 loop spans 14 amino acids. With 8 bases clipped from V and 5 bases from J, the junction kept 8 bases outside the gene matches. Partial CDR3 DNA: TGTGCCAGTCGCCTGACAGGGGGCTCTGAGACC. Amino acids: CASRLTGGSET. The whole CDR3 is CASRLTGGSETQYF.

Note on this clone: The read stops 3 residues short of the end of the CDR3; the missing end is completed from the germline J gene. The rearrangement joins TRBV5-1 to TRBJ1-1, with D uncertain. Deletions cut 2 bases from V and 0 bases from J, with 5 bases between. Germline V CDR1 and CDR2: SGHRS, YFSETQ. The CDR3 consists of 13 residues. The CDR3 here is CASSFLLNTEAFF. The CDR3 bases that were read are TGCGCCAGCAGCTTCCTATTGAACACTGAA.

As to this clone: The read ends 3 residues shy of where the CDR3 ends; the end is completed using the germline J gene. The chain joins TRBV5-1 to TRBJ2-7; the D gene is possibly TRBD1 (6 bases). The ends were cut back, 3 bases at V and 6 bases at J, with 10 bases in the middle. The CDR3 has 12 residues. CDR1 and CDR2 from the germline V gene are SGHRS and YFSETQ. The CDR3 reads CASSSTGFEQYF. The CDR3 bases that were read are TGCGCCAGCAGCTCAACAGGGTTCGAG.

Worth noting for this clone: The read terminates 3 residues ahead of where the CDR3 ends, so the germline J gene completes it. The same CDR3 also results from other DNA sequences found in this sample. The chain couples TRBV5-1 to TRBJ2-3; D is unclear. CDR3 size: 13 residues. V was trimmed by 0 bases and J by 1 base, leaving 3 bases between them. Germline CDR1 and CDR2: SGHRS and YFSETQ. CDR3 bases read: TGCGCCAGCAGCTTGGCCGGCACAGATACG. Translated: CASSLAGTDT. The full CDR3 sequence reads CASSLAGTDTQYF. Full variable domain (missing parts from reference TRBV5-1 and TRBJ2-3): KAGVTQTPRYLIKTRGQQVTLSCSPISGHRSVSWYQQTPGQGLQFLFEYFSETQRNKGNFPGRFSGRQFSNSRSEMNVSTLELGDSALYLCASSLAGTDTQYFGPGTRLTVL.

With regard to this clone: The CDR3 extends 3 residues past the end of the read, so its final part is completed from the germline J gene. V gene TRBV19 combines with J gene TRBJ1-4; no clear D. This CDR3 region has 15 residues. Germline-derived CDR1 and CDR2 are LNHDA and SQIVND (reference sequence). CDR3 DNA (partial): TGTGCCAGTAGTATGCGTGACACCTATAATTCACCA. Protein product: CASSMRDTYNSP. The whole CDR3 reads CASSMRDTYNSPLFF.

On this clone: Read coverage stops 3 residues before the CDR3 terminus; the germline J gene supplies the remainder. The V gene is TRBV7-6, the J gene TRBJ1-2; D possibly corresponds to TRBD1 (6 bases). This CDR3 is 16 amino acids long. Germline CDR1 reads SGHVS; CDR2 reads FNYEAQ. Here the CDR3 reads CASSSVLSGGPDDYTF. The part of the CDR3 DNA that was read is TGTGCCAGCAGCTCGGTCCTGTCGGGGGGCCCAGATGAC.

Remarks on this clone: With the read ending 3 residues before the CDR3 end, the germline J gene is used to fill in that end. V and J are TRBV7-8 and TRBJ1-4; 9 nucleotides align to TRBD1. Trimming removed 0 bases from V and 8 bases from J; junction bases left unmatched: 7. CDR1 is SGHVS and CDR2 is FQNEAQ in the germline V gene. This CDR3 region has 16 residues. CDR3 bases read: TGTGCCAGCAGCTTAGCAACCGGGACAGGGAGGGAAAAA. Its protein is CASSLATGTGREK. The entire CDR3 protein reads CASSLATGTGREKLFF.

As concerns this clone: Read sequence stops 3 residues before the CDR3 end, and the germline J gene provides the missing end. The genes are TRBV5-1 and TRBJ2-5, with D hard to call. This CDR3 is built from 16 residues. Germline CDR1 reads SGHRS; CDR2 reads YFSETQ. V lost 0 bases and J lost 1, with 13 bases in between. The part of the CDR3 DNA that was read is TGCGCCAGCAGCTTGGCCAAGGTGAATCTCCAAGAGACC. It codes for CASSLAKVNLQET. The whole CDR3 protein reads CASSLAKVNLQETQYF.

In the case of this clone: The sequenced fragment ends 3 residues before the CDR3 boundary, so the rest is inferred from the germline J gene. This chain uses TRBV10-1 with TRBJ2-6; tentative D call: TRBD2 (6 bases). This CDR3 has 14 residues. With 6 bases removed from V and 11 bases from J, the gap between germline ends came to 17 bases. Germline loops: CDR1 WNHNN, CDR2 SYGVQD (reference sequence). The CDR3 DNA, read in part, is TGCGCCAGCAGCTCCGCCGGGACTCAAGACGTC. It codes for CASSSAGTQDV. The whole CDR3 region reads CASSSAGTQDVLTF.

As concerns this clone: The read halts 3 residues ahead of the CDR3 end, with the missing end drawn from the germline J gene. The chain uses TRBV14 and TRBJ2-5, with no clear D. Germline V gene data show CDR1 as SGHDN and CDR2 as FVKESK. CDR3 length equals 15 residues. Trimming cost V 1 base and J 5 bases, with 14 bases left between them. The DNA read from the CDR3 is TGTGCCAGCAGCCAAGTGATAGGAAGCGAGGAGACC. This translates into CASSQVIGSEET. The whole CDR3 region reads CASSQVIGSEETQYF.

Concerning this clone itself: The observed sequence ends 3 residues before the CDR3 terminus, with the missing tail filled in from the germline J gene. This chain connects TRBV19 to TRBJ1-5; D is perhaps TRBD1 (6 bases). This CDR3 has 16 residues. Germline assignment: CDR1 LNHDA and CDR2 SQIVND (reference sequence). Trimming cost V 6 bases and J 7 bases, with 22 bases left between them. Incomplete CDR3 DNA: TGTGCCAGTAGGAACCGGGCCCAGGGGTCAGAACAGCCC. It translates to CASRNRAQGSEQP. The CDR3 as a whole reads CASRNRAQGSEQPQHF.

In regard to this clone: The read halts 3 residues ahead of the CDR3 end, with the missing end drawn from the germline J gene. This chain uses TRBV5-1 with TRBJ2-3; 10 bases agree with TRBD2. The J segment lost 5 bases and the V segment lost 4 bases, leaving 4 bases of the junction unmatched. The CDR3 runs to 14 residues. Germline CDR1 and CDR2: SGHRS and YFSETQ. The CDR3 sequence is CASSGLAGVDTQYF. CDR3 DNA, as far as it was read: TGCGCCAGCAGCGGGCTAGCGGGGGTAGATACG.

As regards this clone: Read data end 3 residues before the CDR3 end; the end is taken from the germline J gene. The V and J genes are TRBV30 and TRBJ2-1, with TRBD1 identical over 7 bases. Germline loops: CDR1 GTSNPN, CDR2 SVGIG (reference sequence). The V segment lost 0 bases and the J segment 6 bases; nucleotides outside the gene matches: 2. There are 13 residues in the CDR3. This CDR3 reads CAWSVRTGNEQFF. Partial CDR3 DNA: TGTGCCTGGAGTGTACGGACAGGCAATGAG.